This T cell receptor beta chain was observed in a study of blood T cell repertoires in COVID-19. V shed 4 bases, J shed 1 base, and the junction held 9 bases outside the gene matches. Germline V gene lookup returns CDR1 MDHEN and CDR2 SYDVKM. The CDR3 runs to 16 residues. The table came from immunoSEQ multiplex PCR; TCRdb's copy has only in-frame clones and leaves some out. The sample includes about 180,000 clones, 70% to 85% of them seen just once. The sample comprised PBMCs or T cells enriched from blood (not recorded which). The receptor comes from a woman between 45 and 60 years old who had recovered from COVID-19. The chain links TRBV28 to TRBJ1-1, with 7 positions matching TRBD1. This CDR3 reads CASSSLGRQGNTEAFF. The DNA of the CDR3 is TGTGCCAGCAGTTCGCTCGGCCGACAGGGGAACACTGAAGCTTTCTTT.